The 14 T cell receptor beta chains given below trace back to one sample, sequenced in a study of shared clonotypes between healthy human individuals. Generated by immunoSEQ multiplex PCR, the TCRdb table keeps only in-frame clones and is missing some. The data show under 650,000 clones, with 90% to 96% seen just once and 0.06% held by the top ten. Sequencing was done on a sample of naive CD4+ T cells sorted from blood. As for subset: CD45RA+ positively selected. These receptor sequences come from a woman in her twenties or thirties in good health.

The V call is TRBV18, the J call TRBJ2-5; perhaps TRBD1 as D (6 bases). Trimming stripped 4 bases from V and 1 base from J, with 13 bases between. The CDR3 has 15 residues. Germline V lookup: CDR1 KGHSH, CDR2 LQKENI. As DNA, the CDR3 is TGTGCCAGCTCACAAAACCGGGACATCCAAGAGACCCAGTACTTC. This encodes CASSQNRDIQETQYF.

The CDR3 bases are TGTGCCAGTAGTACCACCTACAGGGGGCGCAGGGGCAATCAGCCCCAGCATTTT. Translated: CASSTTYRGRRGNQPQHF. This rearrangement joins TRBV19 to TRBJ1-5, with TRBD1 matching over 9 bases. Germline CDR1 LNHDA, CDR2 SQIVND (reference sequence). This CDR3 is built from 18 residues. V trimming: 4 bases; J trimming: 2 bases; junction bases outside the gene matches: 12.

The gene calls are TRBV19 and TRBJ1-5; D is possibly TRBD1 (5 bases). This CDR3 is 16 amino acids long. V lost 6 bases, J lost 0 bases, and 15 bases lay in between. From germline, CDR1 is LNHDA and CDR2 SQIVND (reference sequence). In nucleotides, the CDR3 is TGTGCCAGTAGCGCCTCCGGGGCAGTTAGCAATCAGCCCCAGCATTTT. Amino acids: CASSASGAVSNQPQHF.

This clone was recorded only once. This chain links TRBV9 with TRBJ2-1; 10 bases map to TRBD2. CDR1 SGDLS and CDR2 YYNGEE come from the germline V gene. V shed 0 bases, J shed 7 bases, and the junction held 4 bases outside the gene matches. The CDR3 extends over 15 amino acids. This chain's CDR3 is CASSVASGRANEQFF. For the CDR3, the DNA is TGTGCCAGCAGCGTAGCTAGCGGGAGAGCGAATGAGCAGTTCTTC.

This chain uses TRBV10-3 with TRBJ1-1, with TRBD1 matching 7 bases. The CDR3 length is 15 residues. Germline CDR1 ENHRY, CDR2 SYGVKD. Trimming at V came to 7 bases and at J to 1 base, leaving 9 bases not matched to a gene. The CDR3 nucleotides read TGTGCCATCAAGCAACCGGGACAGTCGAACACTGAAGCTTTCTTT. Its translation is CAIKQPGQSNTEAFF.

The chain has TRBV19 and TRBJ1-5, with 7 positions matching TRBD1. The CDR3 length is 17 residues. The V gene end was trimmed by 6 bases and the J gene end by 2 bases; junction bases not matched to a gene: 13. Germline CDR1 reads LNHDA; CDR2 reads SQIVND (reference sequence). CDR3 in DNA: TGTGCCAGTAGCTACCTACAGGGGACAAGGGGCAATCAGCCCCAGCATTTT. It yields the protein CASSYLQGTRGNQPQHF.

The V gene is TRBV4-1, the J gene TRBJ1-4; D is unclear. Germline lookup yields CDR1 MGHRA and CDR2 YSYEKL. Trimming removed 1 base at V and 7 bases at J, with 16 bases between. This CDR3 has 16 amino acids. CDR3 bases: TGCGCCAGCAGCCAAGGGTTGAGGGTTGTTGGTGAAAAACTGTTTTTT. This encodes CASSQGLRVVGEKLFF.

The CDR3 coding sequence is TGTGCCAGCAGGGGCCAGGGGGATGAAAAACTGTTTTTT. Translation gives CASRGQGDEKLFF. The V call is TRBV7-9, the J call TRBJ1-4, with 7 bases matching TRBD1. CDR3 length equals 13 residues. Germline-derived CDR1 and CDR2 are SEHNR and FQNEAQ (reference sequence). J gave up 6 bases and V 6 bases, and 4 bases lay outside the gene matches.

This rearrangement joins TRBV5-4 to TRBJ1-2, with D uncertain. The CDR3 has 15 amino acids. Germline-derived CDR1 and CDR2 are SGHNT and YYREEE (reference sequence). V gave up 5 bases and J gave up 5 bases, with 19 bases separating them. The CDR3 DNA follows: TGTGCCAGCAGTCTTCCTTTCCAGTCCAAGTATGGCTACACCTTC. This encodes CASSLPFQSKYGYTF.

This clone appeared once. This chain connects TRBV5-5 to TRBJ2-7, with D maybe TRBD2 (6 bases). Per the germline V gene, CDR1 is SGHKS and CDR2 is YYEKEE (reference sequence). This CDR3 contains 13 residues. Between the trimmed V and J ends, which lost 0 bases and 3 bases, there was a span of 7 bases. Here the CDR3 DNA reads TGTGCCAGCAGCTTGGTCGGGGGCTACGAGCAGTACTTC. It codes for CASSLVGGYEQYF.

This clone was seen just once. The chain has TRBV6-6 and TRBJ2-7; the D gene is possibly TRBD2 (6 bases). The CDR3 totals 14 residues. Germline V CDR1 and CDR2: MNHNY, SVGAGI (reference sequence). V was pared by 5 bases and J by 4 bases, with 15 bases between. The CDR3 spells CASSPGTGDYEQYF. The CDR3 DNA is TGTGCCAGCAGTCCCGGGACTGGGGATTACGAGCAGTACTTC.

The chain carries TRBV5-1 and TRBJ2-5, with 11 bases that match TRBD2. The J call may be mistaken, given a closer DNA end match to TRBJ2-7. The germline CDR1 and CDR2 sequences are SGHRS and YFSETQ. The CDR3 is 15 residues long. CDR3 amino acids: CASSLVLAGGYEQYF. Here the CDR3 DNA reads TGCGCCAGCAGCTTGGTGCTAGCGGGAGGTTACGAGCAGTACTTC.

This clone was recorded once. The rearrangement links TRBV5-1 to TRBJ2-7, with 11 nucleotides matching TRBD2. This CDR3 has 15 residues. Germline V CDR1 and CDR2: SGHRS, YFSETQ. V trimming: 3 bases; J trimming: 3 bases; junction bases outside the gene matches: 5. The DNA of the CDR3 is TGCGCCAGCAGCTCGGTAGCGGGAGGGTACTACGAGCAGTACTTC. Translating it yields CASSSVAGGYYEQYF.

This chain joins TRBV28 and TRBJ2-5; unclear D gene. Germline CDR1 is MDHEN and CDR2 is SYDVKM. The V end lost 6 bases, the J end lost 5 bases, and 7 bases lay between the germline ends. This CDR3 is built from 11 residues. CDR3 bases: TGTGCCAGCAGAGTATCGGAGACCCAGTACTTC. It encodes CASRVSETQYF.